A single sample is the source of the 27 T cell receptor beta chains below, sequenced in a study of blood T cell repertoires in COVID-19. Data came from immunoSEQ multiplex PCR; TCRdb stores just in-frame clones and leaves some out. The sample has 450,000 to 500,000 clones; roughly 90% are singletons. What was sequenced was PBMCs or T cells enriched from blood (not recorded which). Receptors were obtained from a woman aged 18-35 years who had recovered from COVID-19.

The rearrangement joins TRBV28 to TRBJ1-1, with a weak D call TRBD1 (5 bases). The CDR3 covers 15 residues. Between the trimmed V and J ends, which lost 7 bases and 1 base, there was a span of 16 bases. Germline CDR1 is MDHEN and CDR2 is SYDVKM. CDR3 protein: CASTSGGRKNTEAFF. In DNA, the CDR3 is TGTGCCAGCACCTCGGGGGGACGGAAGAACACTGAAGCTTTCTTT.

This chain connects TRBV12-5 to TRBJ1-3; TRBD1 agrees at 7 bases. Germline-derived CDR1 and CDR2 are LGHNT and FRNRAP. This CDR3 is built from 17 residues. V was clipped by 2 bases and J by 4 bases; unmatched bases: 11. CDR3 residues: CASGLFRDSGLGNTIYF. Here the CDR3 DNA reads TGTGCTAGTGGTTTGTTCCGGGACAGCGGATTGGGAAACACCATATATTTT.

The chain is built from TRBV19 and TRBJ1-4; D is perhaps TRBD1 (6 bases). This CDR3 spans 13 amino acids. Per germline, CDR1 LNHDA and CDR2 SQIVND (reference sequence). The V gene lost 2 bases and the J gene lost 8 bases, with 9 bases spanning the gap. The CDR3 bases are TGTGCCAGTAGTATAAAGGGGGAGGAAAAACTGTTTTTT. Amino acid sequence: CASSIKGEEKLFF.

The chain recombines TRBV7-2 with TRBJ2-1; D is perhaps TRBD2 (5 bases). CDR1 and CDR2 (germline): SGHTA, FQGNSA. This CDR3 comprises 15 residues. With 5 bases removed from V and 2 bases from J, the gap between germline ends came to 13 bases. This CDR3 is CASSLDSGTYNEQFF. The CDR3 DNA follows: TGTGCCAGCAGCCTGGACTCGGGTACCTACAATGAGCAGTTCTTC.

The gene calls are TRBV7-2 and TRBJ1-6; unclear D gene. Trimming left V 5 bases short and J 0 bases short, with 11 bases between. This CDR3 comprises 16 residues. The germline gives CDR1 SGHTA, CDR2 FQGNSA. This chain's CDR3 is CASSVGRSSYNSPLHF. In DNA, the CDR3 is TGTGCCAGCAGCGTGGGGAGGAGCTCCTATAATTCACCCCTCCACTTT.

This clone was observed a handful of times. The chain is built from TRBV7-9 and TRBJ2-7; 7 nucleotides agree with TRBD1. CDR3 length: 15 amino acids. The junction had 14 bases not matched to a gene; V was cut back by 6 bases and J by 6 bases. The germline V gene has CDR1 SEHNR and CDR2 FQNEAQ (reference sequence). In DNA form, the CDR3 reads TGTGCCAGCAGGGGTGGACAGGTGAGCTTTGGCGAGCAGTACTTC. As protein: CASRGGQVSFGEQYF.

The chain couples TRBV19 to TRBJ2-2; D is perhaps TRBD1 (6 bases). Germline V CDR1 and CDR2: LNHDA, SQIVND (reference sequence). The CDR3 has 14 amino acids. V was pared by 6 bases and J by 3 bases, with 11 bases between. CDR3: CASSRQGYTGELFF. CDR3 sequence (DNA): TGTGCCAGTAGCAGGCAGGGGTACACCGGGGAGCTGTTTTTT.

V gene TRBV28 combines with J gene TRBJ2-6; 11 bases are shared with TRBD2. V shed 4 bases and J 0 bases; nucleotides not matched to a gene: 8. The CDR3 loop spans 19 amino acids. The germline gives CDR1 MDHEN, CDR2 SYDVKM. For the CDR3, the DNA is TGTGCCAGCAGTTCGCCGGGACTAGCGGATAGCTCTGGGGCCAACGTCCTGACTTTC. Protein product: CASSSPGLADSSGANVLTF.

The J gene is TRBJ1-4, the V gene TRBV6-5, with D perhaps matching TRBD1 (5 bases). From germline, CDR1 is MNHEY and CDR2 SVGAGI. This CDR3 is built from 14 residues. V dropped 7 bases and J dropped 8 bases, with 17 bases sitting between them. The CDR3 spells CASTLGGSQEKLFF. CDR3 bases: TGTGCCAGCACTCTTGGGGGGTCCCAAGAAAAACTGTTTTTT.

The J gene is TRBJ1-1, the V gene TRBV5-5; D not certain. Trimming stripped 0 bases from V and 8 bases from J, with 11 bases between. Germline values: CDR1 SGHKS, CDR2 YYEKEE (reference sequence). The CDR3 covers 13 residues. CDR3: CASSLVAGREAFF. CDR3 bases: TGTGCCAGCAGCTTGGTTGCCGGCAGGGAAGCTTTCTTT.

The V gene is TRBV27, the J gene TRBJ2-3; perhaps TRBD2 as D (7 bases). V was shortened by 7 bases and J by 0 bases, with 17 bases between the two germline ends. In germline, CDR1 is MNHEY, CDR2 SMNVEV (reference sequence). The CDR3 is made up of 16 amino acids. The CDR3 is CASTLKGGLSTDTQYF. The DNA for the CDR3 is TGTGCCAGCACCCTTAAGGGGGGGCTGAGCACAGATACGCAGTATTTT.

The genes are TRBV30 and TRBJ1-1; a weak D match, TRBD1 (6 bases). The germline V and J ends were trimmed by 4 bases and 0 bases, with 24 bases remaining between them. Germline V gene lookup returns CDR1 GTSNPN and CDR2 SVGIG (reference sequence). This CDR3 is 18 amino acids long. This CDR3 is CAWNRAGVAPRLNTEAFF. The CDR3 nucleotides read TGTGCCTGGAATAGAGCAGGGGTGGCCCCTCGGCTGAACACTGAAGCTTTCTTT.

The chain couples TRBV3-1 (or the pseudogene TRBV3-2) to TRBJ2-1; 12 bases fit TRBD2. Germline values: CDR1 LGHDT, CDR2 YNNKEL (reference sequence). V gave up 2 bases and J gave up 2 bases; unmatched junction bases: 1. This CDR3 has 16 amino acids. DNA of the CDR3: TGTGCCAGCAGCCAAACTAGCGGGGGGACCTACAATGAGCAGTTCTTC. It is translated as CASSQTSGGTYNEQFF.

The gene calls are TRBV28 and TRBJ1-4; a weak D match, TRBD1 (6 bases). There are 15 residues in the CDR3. The V and J ends lost 10 bases and 3 bases respectively, with 18 bases between them. Germline-derived CDR1 and CDR2 are MDHEN and SYDVKM. CDR3 region: CATISYREPNEKLFF. CDR3 DNA sequence: TGTGCCACCATATCTTACAGGGAACCTAATGAAAAACTGTTTTTT.

The chain couples TRBV2 to TRBJ2-6; D is perhaps TRBD1 (6 bases). Trimming pared 1 base from V and 0 bases from J, leaving 10 bases between. The CDR3 contains 17 residues. From germline, CDR1 is SNHLY and CDR2 FYNNEI. The CDR3 DNA reads TGTGCCAGCAGTGAAGACAGGGCCCCCTCTGGGGCCAACGTCCTGACTTTC. It translates to CASSEDRAPSGANVLTF.

This chain connects TRBV29-1 to TRBJ2-1, with D perhaps TRBD2 (5 bases). Germline lookup yields CDR1 SQVTM and CDR2 ANQGSEA. The CDR3 is 11 amino acids. Trimming cost V 3 bases and J 10 bases, with 10 bases left between them. CDR3 DNA sequence: TGCAGCGTTGACGGCCGGAGGGAGCAGTTCTTC. Translating it yields CSVDGRREQFF.

This clone was detected only a few times. The V call is TRBV7-8, the J call TRBJ1-5; D might be TRBD1 (6 bases). The V end lost 2 bases, the J end lost 0 bases, and 17 bases lay between the germline ends. The CDR3 extends over 18 amino acids. Germline loops: CDR1 SGHVS, CDR2 FQNEAQ. The CDR3 loop is CASSLIVGGQISNQPQHF. The CDR3 nucleotides read TGTGCCAGCAGCTTAATTGTGGGGGGGCAGATTAGCAATCAGCCCCAGCATTTT.

The chain employs TRBV4-1 and TRBJ1-2; no clear D. V gave up 1 base and J gave up 2 bases, with 23 bases separating them. The length of the CDR3 is 19 residues. Per germline, CDR1 MGHRA and CDR2 YSYEKL. Written as DNA, the CDR3 is TGCGCCAGCAGCCAAGCCCCACCAACTCTCGGACGGGAGAACTATGGCTACACCTTC. Translating it yields CASSQAPPTLGRENYGYTF.

V is TRBV30 and J is TRBJ1-6; 8 nucleotides match TRBD1. Per the germline V gene, CDR1 is GTSNPN and CDR2 is SVGIG (reference sequence). The CDR3 covers 13 residues. V lost 4 bases to trimming and J lost 7 bases; unmatched junction nucleotides: 3. CDR3: CAWKTGENSPLHF. In DNA, the CDR3 is TGTGCCTGGAAGACAGGGGAAAATTCACCCCTCCACTTT. The variable domain in full, completed from reference TRBV30 and TRBJ1-6, reads SQTIHQWPATLVQPVGSPLSLECTVEGTSNPNLYWYRQAAGRGLQLLFYSVGIGQISSEVPQNLSASRPQDRQFILSSKKLLLSDSGFYLCAWKTGENSPLHFGNGTRLTVT.

The chain joins TRBV2 to TRBJ1-5, with TRBD1 as a possible D gene (6 bases). Deletions cut 3 bases from V and 7 bases from J, with 22 bases between. Germline V gene lookup returns CDR1 SNHLY and CDR2 FYNNEI. This CDR3 comprises 17 residues. The CDR3 DNA reads as TGTGCCAGCAGTGACCTAGGGGGGGCGGATTTAGGACAGCCCCAGCATTTT. Residues: CASSDLGGADLGQPQHF. Variable domain in full (rest from reference TRBV2 and TRBJ1-5): EPEVTQTPSHQVTQMGQEVILRCVPISNHLYFYWYRQILGQKVEFLVSFYNNEISEKSEIFDDQFSVERPDGSNFTLKIRSTKLEDSAMYFCASSDLGGADLGQPQHFGDGTRLSIL.

This sequence joins TRBV10-2 and TRBJ1-1, with 10 bases matching TRBD1. The CDR3 contains 14 residues. Germline CDR1 reads WSHSY; CDR2 reads SAAADI. J lost 6 bases, V lost 4 bases, and 5 bases had no gene match. The CDR3 bases are TGCGCCAGCAGTGGGACCGGGACAGGGGCTGAAGCTTTCTTT. Amino acid sequence: CASSGTGTGAEAFF.

The chain uses TRBV5-4 and TRBJ1-1; D is possibly TRBD1 (6 bases). V lost 1 base to trimming and J lost 1 base, with 11 bases between them. Germline V CDR1 and CDR2: SGHNT, YYREEE (reference sequence). The CDR3 is 15 amino acids. The CDR3 is CASSLSSGENTEAFF. Here the CDR3 DNA reads TGTGCCAGCAGCTTGTCCTCAGGGGAGAACACTGAAGCTTTCTTT.

The chain is built from TRBV5-4 and TRBJ2-3, with 7 bases fitting TRBD2. Germline CDR1 reads SGHNT; CDR2 reads YYREEE (reference sequence). The length of the CDR3 is 14 residues. Germline trimming cut 6 bases from V and 3 bases from J; bases unmatched to any gene: 7. In DNA form, the CDR3 reads TGTGCCAGCAATGGGGGGGGGAGAACAGATACGCAGTATTTT. It specifies CASNGGGRTDTQYF.

The CDR3 sequence: CASSLGLAGGLTDTQYF. CDR3 sequence (DNA): TGTGCCAGCAGCTTGGGACTAGCGGGGGGACTAACAGATACGCAGTATTTT. This chain joins TRBV5-4 and TRBJ2-3; 13 nucleotides agree with TRBD2. The CDR3 length is 17 residues. Germline V gives CDR1 SGHNT, CDR2 YYREEE (reference sequence). V lost 0 bases and J lost 3; bases outside the gene matches: 4.

V usage is TRBV10-3 and J usage is TRBJ2-7, with 7 bases fitting TRBD2. This CDR3 region has 11 residues. Germline V gives CDR1 ENHRY, CDR2 SYGVKD. V lost 1 base, J lost 12 bases, and 3 bases stayed unmatched. The CDR3 DNA follows: TGTGCCATCAGTGAGTGGGGGGGAGGGTACTTC. This encodes CAISEWGGGYF.

The genes are TRBV18 and TRBJ2-5, with 9 bases identical to TRBD1. Germline trimming cut 3 bases from V and 5 bases from J; bases unmatched to any gene: 10. Germline CDR1 is KGHSH and CDR2 is LQKENI. The CDR3 runs 16 residues. The CDR3 spells CASSPYRGQGGETQYF. CDR3 sequence (DNA): TGTGCCAGCTCACCCTACCGGGGACAGGGAGGGGAGACCCAGTACTTC. The complete variable domain, with remaining parts taken from reference TRBV18 and TRBJ2-5, reads NAGVMQNPRHLVRRRGQEARLRCSPMKGHSHVYWYRQLPEEGLKFMVYLQKENIIDESGMPKERFSAEFPKEGPSILRIQQVVRGDSAAYFCASSPYRGQGGETQYFGPGTRLLVL.

V gene TRBV6-5 combines with J gene TRBJ1-3, with TRBD1 as a possible D gene (6 bases). Per germline, CDR1 MNHEY and CDR2 SVGAGI. The CDR3 is 16 amino acids. The germline V and J ends were trimmed by 4 bases and 0 bases, with 13 bases remaining between them. The CDR3 bases are TGTGCCAGCAGTTCGGGGACACTTAACTCTGGAAACACCATATATTTT. Translating it yields CASSSGTLNSGNTIYF.